This T cell receptor beta chain was found in a study of T cell repertoires in cytomegalovirus infection. Overall study: Public signatures in TCR beta pointed to CMV infection and matching HLA type.

The V end lost 1 base, the J end lost 1 base, and 14 bases lay between the germline ends. CDR3 length: 16 amino acids. CDR1 is MGHRA, CDR2 YSYEKL, per germline. This clonotype was detected once. As yet, its antigen is unknown. From the reads, TCRdb called clonotypes with MiXCR, one entry per CDR3 protein. Of 110,000 or so distinct CDR3 sequences in the sample, 30% were seen once. Findings and limits, study-wide: CMV-specific TCR beta clonotypes restricted by HLA-C were the ones dominating the ex vivo response.

The chain joins TRBV4-1 to TRBJ2-7, with D perhaps matching TRBD1 or TRBD2 (5 bases each). The sequencing here drew on CD8+ T cells from cultured PBMCs, taken from culture after CMV antigen stimulation. This TCR was recovered from a human donor in good health (CMV status not recorded). Some clones in this sample may be carry-over from other donors' samples. Written as DNA, the CDR3 is TGCGCCAGCAGCCAAGGTGTTTTGGGGGAATCCTACGAGCAGTACTTC. Its protein product is CASSQGVLGESYEQYF.